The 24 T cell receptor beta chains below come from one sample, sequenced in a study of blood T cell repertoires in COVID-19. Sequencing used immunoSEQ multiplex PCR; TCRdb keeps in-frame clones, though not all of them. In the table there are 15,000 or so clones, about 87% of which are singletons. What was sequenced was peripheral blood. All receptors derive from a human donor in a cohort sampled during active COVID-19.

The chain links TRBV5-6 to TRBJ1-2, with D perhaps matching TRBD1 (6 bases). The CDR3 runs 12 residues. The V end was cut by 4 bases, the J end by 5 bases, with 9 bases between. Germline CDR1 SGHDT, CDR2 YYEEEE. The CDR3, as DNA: TGTGCCAGCAGCCGGGACACATATGGCTACACCTTC. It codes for CASSRDTYGYTF. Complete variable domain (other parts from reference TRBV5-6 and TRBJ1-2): DAGVTQSPTHLIKTRGQQVTLRCSPKSGHDTVSWYQQALGQGPQFIFQYYEEEERQRGNFPDRFSGHQFPNYSSELNVNALLLGDSALYLCASSRDTYGYTFGSGTRLTVV.

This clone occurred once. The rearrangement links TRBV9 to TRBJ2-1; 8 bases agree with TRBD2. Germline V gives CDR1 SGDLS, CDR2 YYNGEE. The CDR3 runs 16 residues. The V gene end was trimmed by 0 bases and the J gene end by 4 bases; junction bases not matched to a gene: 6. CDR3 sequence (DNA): TGTGCCAGCAGCGTAGGAGGCAGCGGGGGATACAATGAGCAGTTCTTC. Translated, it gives CASSVGGSGGYNEQFF. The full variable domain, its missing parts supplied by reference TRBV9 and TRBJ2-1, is DSGVTQTPKHLITATGQRVTLRCSPRSGDLSVYWYQQSLDQGLQFLIQYYNGEERAKGNILERFSAQQFPDLHSELNLSSLELGDSALYFCASSVGGSGGYNEQFFGPGTRLTVL.

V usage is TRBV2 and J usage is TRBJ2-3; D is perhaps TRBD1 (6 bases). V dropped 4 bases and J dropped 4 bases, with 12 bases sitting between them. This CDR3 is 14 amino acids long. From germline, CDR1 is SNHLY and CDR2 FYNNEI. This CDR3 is CASSVRGEADTQYF. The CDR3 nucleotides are TGTGCCAGCAGTGTCAGGGGCGAAGCAGATACGCAGTATTTT.

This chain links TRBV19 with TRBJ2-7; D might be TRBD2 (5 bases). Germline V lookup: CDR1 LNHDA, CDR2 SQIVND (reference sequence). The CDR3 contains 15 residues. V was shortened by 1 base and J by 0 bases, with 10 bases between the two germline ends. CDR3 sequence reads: CASSIGEGSSYEQYF. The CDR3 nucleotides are TGTGCCAGTAGTATAGGAGAGGGCAGCTCCTACGAGCAGTACTTC.

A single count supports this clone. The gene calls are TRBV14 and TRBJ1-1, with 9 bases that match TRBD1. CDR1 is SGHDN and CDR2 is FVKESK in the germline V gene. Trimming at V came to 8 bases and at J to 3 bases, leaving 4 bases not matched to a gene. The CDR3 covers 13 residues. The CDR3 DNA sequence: TGTGCCAGCTCCGACAGGGGGGACACTGAAGCTTTCTTT. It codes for CASSDRGDTEAFF.

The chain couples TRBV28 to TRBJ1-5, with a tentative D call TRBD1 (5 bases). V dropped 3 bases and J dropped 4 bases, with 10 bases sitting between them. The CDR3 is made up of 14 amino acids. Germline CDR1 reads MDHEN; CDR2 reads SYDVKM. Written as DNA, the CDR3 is TGTGCCAGCAGTTTTGGGGGGTATAATCAGCCCCAGCATTTT. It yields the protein CASSFGGYNQPQHF.

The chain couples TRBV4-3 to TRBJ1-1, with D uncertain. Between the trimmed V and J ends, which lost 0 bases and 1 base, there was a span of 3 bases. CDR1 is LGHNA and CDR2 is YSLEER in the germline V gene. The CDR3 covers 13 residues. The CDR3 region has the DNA TGCGCCAGCAGCCAAGATAAGAACACTGAAGCTTTCTTT. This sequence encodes CASSQDKNTEAFF.

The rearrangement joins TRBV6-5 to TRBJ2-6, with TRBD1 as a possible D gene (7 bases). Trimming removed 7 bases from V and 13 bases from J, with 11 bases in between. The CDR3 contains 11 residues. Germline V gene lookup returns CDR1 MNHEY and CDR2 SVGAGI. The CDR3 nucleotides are TGTGCCAGCACCCAGGGGGGTGTCCTGACTTTC. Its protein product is CASTQGGVLTF.

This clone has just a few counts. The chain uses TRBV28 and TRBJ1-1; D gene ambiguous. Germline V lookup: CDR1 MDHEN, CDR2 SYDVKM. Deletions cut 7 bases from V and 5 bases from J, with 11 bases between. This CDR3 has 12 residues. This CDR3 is CASILFGTEAFF. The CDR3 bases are TGTGCCAGCATACTTTTCGGGACTGAAGCTTTCTTT. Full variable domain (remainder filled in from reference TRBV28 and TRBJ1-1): DVKVTQSSRYLVKRTGEKVFLECVQDMDHENMFWYRQDPGLGLRLIYFSYDVKMKEKGDIPEGYSVSREKKERFSLILESASTNQTSMYLCASILFGTEAFFGQGTRLTVV.

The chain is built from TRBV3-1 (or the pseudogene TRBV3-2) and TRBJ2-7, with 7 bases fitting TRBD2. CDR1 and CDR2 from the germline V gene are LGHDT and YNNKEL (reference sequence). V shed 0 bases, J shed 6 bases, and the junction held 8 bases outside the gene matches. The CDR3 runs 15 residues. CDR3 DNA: TGTGCCAGCAGCCAAGAGCGGGGGTCCCGCGGCGAGCAGTACTTC. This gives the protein CASSQERGSRGEQYF.

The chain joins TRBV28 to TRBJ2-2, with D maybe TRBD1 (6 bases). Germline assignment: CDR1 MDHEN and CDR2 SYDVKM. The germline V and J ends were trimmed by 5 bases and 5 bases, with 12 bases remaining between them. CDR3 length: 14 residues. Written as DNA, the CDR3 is TGTGCCAGCAGTCGGACAGCTGGGACCGGGGAGCTGTTTTTT. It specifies CASSRTAGTGELFF.

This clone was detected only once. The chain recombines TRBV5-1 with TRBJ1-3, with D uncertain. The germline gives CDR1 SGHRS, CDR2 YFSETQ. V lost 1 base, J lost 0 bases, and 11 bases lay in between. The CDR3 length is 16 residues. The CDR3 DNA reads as TGCGCCAGCAGCTTGATGTCAACTCGCTCTGGAAACACCATATATTTT. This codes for CASSLMSTRSGNTIYF.

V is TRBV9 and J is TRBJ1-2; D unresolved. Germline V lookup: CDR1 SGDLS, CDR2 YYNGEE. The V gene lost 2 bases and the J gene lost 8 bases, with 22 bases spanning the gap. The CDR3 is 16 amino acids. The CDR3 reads CASSVTQRRPSSGYTF. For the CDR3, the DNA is TGTGCCAGCAGCGTTACACAGCGGAGGCCAAGTTCGGGCTACACCTTC.

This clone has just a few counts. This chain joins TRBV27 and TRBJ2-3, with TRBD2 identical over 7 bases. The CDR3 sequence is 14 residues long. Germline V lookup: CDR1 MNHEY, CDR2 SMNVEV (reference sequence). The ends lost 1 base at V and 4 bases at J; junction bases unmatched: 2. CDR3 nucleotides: TGTGCCAGCAGTTTATGGGGGGGGGCAGATACGCAGTATTTT. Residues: CASSLWGGADTQYF.

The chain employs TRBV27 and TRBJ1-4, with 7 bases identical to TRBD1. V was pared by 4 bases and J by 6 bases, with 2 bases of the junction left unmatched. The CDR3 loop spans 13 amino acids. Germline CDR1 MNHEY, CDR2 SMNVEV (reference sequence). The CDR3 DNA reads TGTGCCAGCAGTTCAGACAGGGATGAAAAACTGTTTTTT. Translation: CASSSDRDEKLFF.

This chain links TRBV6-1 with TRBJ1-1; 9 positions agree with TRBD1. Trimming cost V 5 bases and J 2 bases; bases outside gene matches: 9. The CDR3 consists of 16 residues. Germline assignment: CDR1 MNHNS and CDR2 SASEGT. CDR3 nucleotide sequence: TGTGCCAGCAGTCAAGGACAGGGGAGTAGAAACACTGAAGCTTTCTTT. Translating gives CASSQGQGSRNTEAFF.

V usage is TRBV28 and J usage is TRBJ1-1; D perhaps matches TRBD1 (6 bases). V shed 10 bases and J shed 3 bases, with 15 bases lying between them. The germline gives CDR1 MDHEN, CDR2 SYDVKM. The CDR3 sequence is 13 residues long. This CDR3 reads CATWTAPHTEAFF. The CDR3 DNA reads TGTGCCACCTGGACAGCCCCTCACACTGAAGCTTTCTTT.

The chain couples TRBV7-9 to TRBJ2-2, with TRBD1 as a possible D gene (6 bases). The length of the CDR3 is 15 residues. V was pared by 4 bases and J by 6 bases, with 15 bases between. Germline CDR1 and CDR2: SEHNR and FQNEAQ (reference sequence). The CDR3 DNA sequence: TGTGCCAGCAGCTGGGGACACTCTTGGTCCGGGGAGCTGTTTTTT. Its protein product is CASSWGHSWSGELFF.

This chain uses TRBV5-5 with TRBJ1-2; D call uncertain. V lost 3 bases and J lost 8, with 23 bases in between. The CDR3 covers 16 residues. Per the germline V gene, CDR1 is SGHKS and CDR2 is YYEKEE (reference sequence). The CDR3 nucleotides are TGTGCCAGCAGCTGGTCGGGATCAAATATCGCGTACGGCTACACCTTC. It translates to CASSWSGSNIAYGYTF.

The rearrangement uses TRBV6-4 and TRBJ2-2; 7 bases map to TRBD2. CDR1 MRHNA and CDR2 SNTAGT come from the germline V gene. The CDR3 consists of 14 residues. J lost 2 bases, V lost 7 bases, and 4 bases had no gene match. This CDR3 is CASKSSGNTGELFF. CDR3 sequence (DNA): TGTGCCAGCAAGTCTAGCGGAAACACCGGGGAGCTGTTTTTT.

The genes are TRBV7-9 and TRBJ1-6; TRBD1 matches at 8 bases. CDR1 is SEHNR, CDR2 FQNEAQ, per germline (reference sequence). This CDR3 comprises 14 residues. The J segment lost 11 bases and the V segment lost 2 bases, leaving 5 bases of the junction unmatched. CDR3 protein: CASSLRTGQAPLHF. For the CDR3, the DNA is TGTGCCAGCAGCTTACGGACAGGGCAAGCACCCCTCCACTTT.

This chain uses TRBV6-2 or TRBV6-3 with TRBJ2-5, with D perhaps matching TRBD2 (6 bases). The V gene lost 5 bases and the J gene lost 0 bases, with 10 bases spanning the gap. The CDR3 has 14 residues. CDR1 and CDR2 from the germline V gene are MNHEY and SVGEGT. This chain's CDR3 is CASSRGLYQETQYF. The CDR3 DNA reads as TGTGCCAGCAGTAGGGGACTCTACCAAGAGACCCAGTACTTC.

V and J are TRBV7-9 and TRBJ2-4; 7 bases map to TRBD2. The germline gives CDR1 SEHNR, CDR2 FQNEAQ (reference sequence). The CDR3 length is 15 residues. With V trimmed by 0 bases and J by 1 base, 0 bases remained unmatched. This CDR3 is CASSLAGGAKNIQYF. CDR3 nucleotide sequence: TGTGCCAGCAGCTTAGCCGGGGGGGCCAAAAACATTCAGTACTTC.

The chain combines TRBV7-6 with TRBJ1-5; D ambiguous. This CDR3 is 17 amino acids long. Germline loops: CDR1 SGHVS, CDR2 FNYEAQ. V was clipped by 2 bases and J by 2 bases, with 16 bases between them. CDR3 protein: CASSLLFIGEGNQPQHF. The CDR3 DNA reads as TGTGCCAGCAGCTTATTATTTATCGGGGAAGGCAATCAGCCCCAGCATTTT.